This record concerns one TCR beta chain sequence. The antigen is unknown. Trimming left V 5 bases short and J 3 bases short, with 11 bases between. This CDR3 is 14 amino acids long. Germline loops: CDR1 MNHNY, CDR2 SVGAGI (reference sequence). The data are from a study of cytomegalovirus exposure and HLA in healthy donors. Study-wide context: Across a few hundred genotyped donors, around 80% landed in the Caucasian-associated ancestry cluster.

Researchers ran the PCR with 60 Vbeta and 13 Jbeta primers. The protocol was immunoSEQ multiplex PCR, while the TCRdb copy is restricted to in-frame clones and leaves out a portion. The sample has about 160,000 clones; roughly 79% are singletons. Study-level findings and limits: For most TCR beta V segments, an earlier analysis put the productive rate at about 87% or about 30% of the time. Reportedly, a later analysis found an Asian-associated ancestry cluster had fewer N-insertions than the roughly 700-donor mean. CMV antigen specificity was confirmed in vitro for three CMV-associated chains.

This chain connects TRBV6-6 to TRBJ1-5, with D perhaps TRBD1 (5 bases). The sample consisted of PBMCs. This receptor was identified in a woman in her forties or fifties in good health and CMV-seronegative. The DNA of the CDR3 is TGTGCCAGCAGTCTCGGGGGTCTCAATCAGCCCCAGCATTTT. It yields the protein CASSLGGLNQPQHF.